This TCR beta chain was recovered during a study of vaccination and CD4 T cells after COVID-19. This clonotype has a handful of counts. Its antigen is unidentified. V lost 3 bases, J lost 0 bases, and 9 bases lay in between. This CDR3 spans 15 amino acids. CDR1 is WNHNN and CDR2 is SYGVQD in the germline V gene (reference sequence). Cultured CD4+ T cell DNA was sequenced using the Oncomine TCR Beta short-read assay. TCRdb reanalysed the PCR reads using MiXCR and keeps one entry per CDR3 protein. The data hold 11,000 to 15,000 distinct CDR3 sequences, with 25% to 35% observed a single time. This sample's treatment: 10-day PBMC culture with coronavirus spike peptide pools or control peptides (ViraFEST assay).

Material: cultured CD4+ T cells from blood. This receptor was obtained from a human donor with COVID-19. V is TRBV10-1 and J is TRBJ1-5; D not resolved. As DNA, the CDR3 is TGCGCCAGCAGTGAAGGTCGAAATAGCAATCAGCCCCAGCATTTT. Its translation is CASSEGRNSNQPQHF.